Each of the 2 T cell receptor beta chains below was sequenced from the same sample in a study of shared clonotypes between healthy human individuals. Method: immunoSEQ multiplex PCR; TCRdb's copy keeps in-frame clones and lacks some. The sample holds millions of clones; roughly 92% are singletons and the top ten take more than 0.12%. Sequenced material: naive CD4+ T cells sorted from blood. Subset: CD45RA+ positively selected. Receptors were obtained from a man aged 18 to 35 in good health.

V and J are TRBV20-1 and TRBJ2-2; tentative D call: TRBD2 (6 bases). Germline V lookup: CDR1 DFQATT, CDR2 SNEGSKA (reference sequence). V was shortened by 3 bases and J by 7 bases, with 6 bases between the two germline ends. The CDR3 contains 11 residues. The CDR3 loop reads CSARGGGELFF. For the CDR3, the DNA is TGCAGTGCTAGGGGGGGCGGGGAGCTGTTTTTT.

CDR3 nucleotides: TGTGCCAGCAGTTTAGGGCCCTATTCCGTTTACGAGCAGTACTTC. This gives the protein CASSLGPYSVYEQYF. This chain joins TRBV27 and TRBJ2-7, with D unclear. The CDR3 loop spans 15 amino acids. Germline CDR1 and CDR2: MNHEY and SMNVEV (reference sequence). V lost 2 bases and J 4 bases, leaving 15 bases between the germline ends.